Listed below are T cell receptor beta chains from one sample, sequenced in a study of blood T cell repertoires in COVID-19. The method was immunoSEQ multiplex PCR; TCRdb's version includes in-frame clones alone and lacks a portion of them. The data hold more than 65,000 clones, with approximately 90% observed a single time. The sequenced sample was peripheral blood. All receptors come from a woman older than 75 with active or convalescent COVID-19. Both conserved end residues are part of each CDR3. D genes are given only for firm matches.

J gene	V gene	D gene	CDR3 protein
TRBJ2-7	TRBV5-6	-	CASSPGGRSAYEQYF
TRBJ2-1	TRBV7-9	TRBD2	CASSLAGGFGEQFF
TRBJ2-2	TRBV18	-	CASSPVVSATNTGELFF
TRBJ2-3	TRBV27	TRBD2	CASPSRDYSADTQYF
TRBJ2-1	TRBV6-5	-	CATEVSGGSYNEQFF
TRBJ2-1	TRBV29-1	TRBD2	CSVSRTSGRASYNEQFF
TRBJ1-1	TRBV3-1/TRBV3-2	-	CASSQRENTEAFF
TRBJ1-2	TRBV28	-	CASSLEVYYGYTF
TRBJ1-5	TRBV7-2	TRBD1	CASSLVTGGNQPQHF
TRBJ1-1	TRBV5-1	TRBD1	CASSSDRGQTEAFF
TRBJ1-2	TRBV12-3/TRBV12-4	-	CASSPAAATGYTF
TRBJ2-5	TRBV28	-	CASRDPVERRTQYF
TRBJ2-2	TRBV4-2	TRBD2	CASSQAGGTSGTGELFF
TRBJ2-6	TRBV5-1	-	CASSTGLTSGANVLTF
TRBJ2-2	TRBV9	-	CASGGPASDRAGTGELFF
TRBJ2-3	TRBV30	TRBD2	CAWEVAGVGTQYF
TRBJ2-7	TRBV5-1	-	CASSTTSQGKSYEQYF
TRBJ2-7	TRBV18	TRBD2	CASSPRGLAGPYEQYF
TRBJ2-1	TRBV5-1	TRBD1	CASSLRTGGAIGQFF
TRBJ1-3	TRBV7-9	-	CASSSAGSLGDTIYF
TRBJ2-7	TRBV5-1	-	CASSFTSSHEQYF
TRBJ2-2	TRBV6-5	-	CASTKVATYTGELFF
TRBJ1-2	TRBV28	-	CASEGSNYGYTF
TRBJ2-2	TRBV7-2	-	CASSLVRATGELFF
TRBJ2-7	TRBV7-2	-	CASSLRAGRDEQYF
TRBJ1-5	TRBV28	-	CASSPPGRVNQPQHF
TRBJ2-5	TRBV3-1/TRBV3-2	-	CASSQRGTQYF
TRBJ1-5	TRBV28	-	CASSPDSSNQPQHF
TRBJ2-7	TRBV28	TRBD1	CASRHRGEQYF
TRBJ1-4	TRBV3-1/TRBV3-2	-	CASSHNRGEKLFF
TRBJ1-4	TRBV5-1	-	CASSLGQTYNEKLFF
TRBJ1-6	TRBV4-1	-	CASSQDQDSSLATPLHF
TRBJ2-5	TRBV6-5	-	CASSYGGGRETQYF
TRBJ2-2	TRBV6-6	-	CASSYDRMTGELFF
TRBJ2-2	TRBV10-2	-	CATPGGRGSTGELFF
TRBJ2-3	TRBV11-2	TRBD2	CASSLGTSRSTDTQYF
TRBJ1-3	TRBV7-2	-	CASSISQGNTIYF
TRBJ2-1	TRBV5-6	TRBD2	CASSPGLAYNEQFF
TRBJ2-3	TRBV6-1	TRBD2	CASTLAGLTDTQYF
TRBJ2-5	TRBV18	TRBD2	CASSPLAARGQYF
TRBJ2-2	TRBV28	TRBD1	CASARQGGKAGELFF
TRBJ2-1	TRBV5-6	-	CASSLWSGARGLYNEQFF
TRBJ2-5	TRBV12-3/TRBV12-4	-	CASSLDGGETQYF
TRBJ2-7	TRBV4-1	-	CASSHTFAGSYEQYF
TRBJ1-6	TRBV3-1/TRBV3-2	-	CASSQATVYNSPLHF
TRBJ1-5	TRBV28	-	CASSRYGGGNQPQHF
TRBJ1-1	TRBV7-2	-	CASSLLTEAFF
TRBJ2-1	TRBV4-1	-	CASSQEPGVAYNEQFF
TRBJ2-3	TRBV7-3	TRBD2	CASSLGSGGHPDTQYF
TRBJ2-5	TRBV7-6	-	CASSLVGGQETQYF
TRBJ2-5	TRBV7-2	TRBD2	CASSLSLLAVQETQYF
TRBJ2-7	TRBV30	TRBD1	CAWRTGEIYEQYF
TRBJ1-4	TRBV28	TRBD1	CASSTGTDEKLFF
TRBJ2-7	TRBV3-1/TRBV3-2	TRBD2	CASSQDGLAVYEQYF
TRBJ2-5	TRBV7-3	-	CASSLTRQETQYF
TRBJ2-3	TRBV7-2	-	CASSLFVRTDTQYF
TRBJ2-5	TRBV10-3	TRBD2	CAISWTSGDQETQYF
TRBJ2-7	TRBV5-1	-	CASSIRVGEAYEQYF
TRBJ2-4	TRBV18	TRBD2	CASSPQSGGLAKNIQYF
TRBJ2-5	TRBV6-2/TRBV6-3	TRBD2	CASSSGLAGAQQETQYF